Shown below are 24 T cell receptor beta chains from a single sample sequenced in a study of cytomegalovirus exposure and HLA in healthy donors. Both 60 Vbeta primers and 13 Jbeta primers went into the PCR. Sequencing was performed with immunoSEQ multiplex PCR; in TCRdb, only in-frame clones are kept and a portion is missing. The data show about 77,000 clones, and the top ten clones hold roughly an eighth. Sequenced sample: PBMCs. The receptor set was obtained from a man in his forties or fifties in good health and CMV-seropositive.

The chain has TRBV27 and TRBJ2-5, with 8 bases identical to TRBD2. This CDR3 contains 15 residues. Germline-derived CDR1 and CDR2 are MNHEY and SMNVEV (reference sequence). V was pared by 8 bases and J by 4 bases, with 12 bases of the junction left unmatched. The CDR3 DNA sequence: TGTGCCAGCCGGCCCGGACTAGCTGGGGGAGAGACCCAGTACTTC. Encoded protein: CASRPGLAGGETQYF.

This chain connects TRBV6-1 to TRBJ2-3; D may be TRBD2 (6 bases). The V gene's germline CDR1 is MNHNS and CDR2 SASEGT. V lost 2 bases and J lost 7, with 16 bases in between. This CDR3 has 15 residues. CDR3 sequence (DNA): TGTGCCAGCAGTGAACGGGAGCGCGGTCTTCATACGCAGTATTTT. Its protein product is CASSERERGLHTQYF.

The chain recombines TRBV4-1 with TRBJ2-5; tentative D call: TRBD2 (5 bases). Trimming cost V 1 base and J 4 bases, with 7 bases left between them. The CDR3 sequence is 13 residues long. Germline CDR1 and CDR2: MGHRA and YSYEKL. Here the CDR3 DNA reads TGCGCCAGCAGCCAAGTGGCGGGAGAGACCCAGTACTTC. Translating gives CASSQVAGETQYF.

The CDR3 DNA is TGTGCTAGTGGTTTCGGAGCGGGAGGTTCACCCCTCCACTTT. Amino acid sequence: CASGFGAGGSPLHF. This chain links TRBV12-5 with TRBJ1-6; D gene ambiguous. This CDR3 comprises 14 residues. Germline assignment: CDR1 LGHNT and CDR2 FRNRAP. Trimming left V 3 bases short and J 9 bases short, with 12 bases between.

This chain uses TRBV6-5 with TRBJ1-2, with 8 bases identical to TRBD1. This CDR3 comprises 13 residues. V trimming: 6 bases; J trimming: 6 bases; junction bases outside the gene matches: 6. Germline V CDR1 and CDR2: MNHEY, SVGAGI. CDR3 coding DNA: TGTGCCAGCAGCCCCCGACAGGGGAATGGCTACACCTTC. Protein: CASSPRQGNGYTF.

The V gene is TRBV6-5, the J gene TRBJ1-5; 7 bases map to TRBD1. The J segment lost 0 bases and the V segment lost 10 bases, leaving 6 bases of the junction unmatched. The CDR3 is made up of 14 amino acids. The germline gives CDR1 MNHEY, CDR2 SVGAGI. CDR3 amino acids: CANPGQISNQPQHF. DNA of the CDR3: TGTGCCAACCCGGGACAGATTAGCAATCAGCCCCAGCATTTT.

The chain joins TRBV4-2 to TRBJ2-7, with a weak D call TRBD1 (6 bases). The CDR3 runs 16 residues. The germline V gene has CDR1 LGHNA and CDR2 YNFKEQ. Trimming removed 0 bases at V and 5 bases at J, with 17 bases between. CDR3 sequence reads: CASSQDLRGESHEQYF. The CDR3 nucleotides are TGTGCCAGCAGCCAAGATCTCAGGGGAGAAAGCCACGAGCAGTACTTC.

The chain uses TRBV5-4 and TRBJ2-7; TRBD2 matches at 10 bases. The V gene end was trimmed by 3 bases and the J gene end by 3 bases; junction bases not matched to a gene: 6. This CDR3 region has 15 residues. Germline CDR1 SGHNT, CDR2 YYREEE (reference sequence). The CDR3 region is CASSYGTSEYYEQYF. CDR3 coding DNA: TGTGCCAGCAGCTATGGGACTAGCGAGTACTACGAGCAGTACTTC.

The chain combines TRBV30 with TRBJ1-1; D remains ambiguous. Germline V CDR1 and CDR2: GTSNPN, SVGIG (reference sequence). The CDR3 has 13 amino acids. V was pared by 0 bases and J by 1 base, with 6 bases between. CDR3 DNA: TGTGCCTGGAGTGTAAACAGGAACACTGAAGCTTTCTTT. It is translated as CAWSVNRNTEAFF.

J is TRBJ1-5 and V is TRBV5-6, with a possible D match to TRBD1 (5 bases). Between the trimmed V and J ends, which lost 0 bases and 2 bases, there was a span of 6 bases. Germline V gene data show CDR1 as SGHDT and CDR2 as YYEEEE. CDR3 length: 14 residues. CDR3 sequence (DNA): TGTGCCAGCAGCTTGGTACAGGGCAATCAGCCCCAGCATTTT. This encodes CASSLVQGNQPQHF.

The chain recombines TRBV29-1 with TRBJ1-2, with TRBD1 matching over 8 bases. This CDR3 comprises 12 residues. Germline V gives CDR1 SQVTM, CDR2 ANQGSEA. The ends lost 4 bases at V and 4 bases at J; junction bases unmatched: 2. CDR3 nucleotide sequence: TGCAGCGTTGTGGGGACAGGCTATGGCTACACCTTC. Amino acid sequence: CSVVGTGYGYTF.

CDR3 DNA: TGTGCCTGGAGTGTACAGTGGACCGGGGAGCTGTTTTTT. Translation: CAWSVQWTGELFF. The J gene is TRBJ2-2, the V gene TRBV30; unclear D gene. Between the trimmed V and J ends, which lost 0 bases and 5 bases, there was a span of 7 bases. CDR3 length: 13 residues. CDR1 GTSNPN and CDR2 SVGIG come from the germline V gene (reference sequence).

The chain has TRBV5-5 and TRBJ2-6; TRBD2 agrees at 13 bases. Trimming cost V 3 bases and J 4 bases; bases outside gene matches: 7. The CDR3 is made up of 18 amino acids. Germline lookup yields CDR1 SGHKS and CDR2 YYEKEE (reference sequence). CDR3 amino acids: CASSSGLAGPLGANVLTF. In DNA, the CDR3 is TGTGCCAGCAGCTCGGGACTAGCGGGGCCTTTGGGGGCCAACGTCCTGACTTTC. The full variable domain, rest sourced from reference TRBV5-5 and TRBJ2-6, is DAGVTQSPTHLIKTRGQQVTLRCSPISGHKSVSWYQQVLGQGPQFIFQYYEKEERGRGNFPDRFSARQFPNYSSELNVNALLLGDSALYLCASSSGLAGPLGANVLTFGAGSRLTVL.

The chain employs TRBV4-1 and TRBJ2-5; the match to TRBD1 covers 8 bases. In germline, CDR1 is MGHRA, CDR2 YSYEKL. The CDR3 contains 15 residues. The V segment lost 0 bases and the J segment 3 bases; nucleotides outside the gene matches: 3. CDR3 in amino acids: CASSQDPGGEETQYF. The CDR3 DNA reads TGCGCCAGCAGCCAAGATCCAGGGGGCGAAGAGACCCAGTACTTC.

The V gene is TRBV5-5, the J gene TRBJ2-3; TRBD1 matches 9 bases. The CDR3 sequence is 15 residues long. Trimming removed 3 bases from V and 3 bases from J; junction bases left unmatched: 5. Germline lookup yields CDR1 SGHKS and CDR2 YYEKEE (reference sequence). CDR3 in DNA: TGTGCCAGCAGCTGGCGAGGACAGGGGACAGATACGCAGTATTTT. The encoded protein is CASSWRGQGTDTQYF.

This chain joins TRBV30 and TRBJ1-1; 9 bases fit TRBD1. Germline CDR1 and CDR2: GTSNPN and SVGIG (reference sequence). The CDR3 runs 13 residues. V shed 1 base and J 8 bases; nucleotides not matched to a gene: 5. CDR3 DNA: TGTGCCTGGAGTGGGGGGGGACAGGGAGAAGCTTTCTTT. Protein: CAWSGGGQGEAFF.

The chain links TRBV7-2 to TRBJ1-2; D remains ambiguous. This CDR3 has 14 residues. Germline CDR1 reads SGHTA; CDR2 reads FQGNSA. Trimming removed 4 bases from V and 0 bases from J, with 9 bases in between. CDR3 DNA: TGTGCCAGCAGCTCCACGAGTCCTAACTATGGCTACACCTTC. Translation gives CASSSTSPNYGYTF.

The CDR3 DNA reads as TGTGCCAGCAGCTCCGGGACTAGCGGGAGCACAGATACGCAGTATTTT. Its protein product is CASSSGTSGSTDTQYF. The V gene is TRBV9, the J gene TRBJ2-3; 12 nucleotides line up with TRBD2. V trimming: 4 bases; J trimming: 0 bases; junction bases outside the gene matches: 3. The CDR3 length is 16 residues. Germline V CDR1 and CDR2: SGDLS, YYNGEE.

The chain is built from TRBV27 and TRBJ1-4; the D is unclear. Germline CDR1 MNHEY, CDR2 SMNVEV (reference sequence). The ends were cut back, 3 bases at V and 4 bases at J, with 12 bases in the middle. The CDR3 covers 15 residues. CDR3 nucleotides: TGTGCCAGCAGTTTCTCTAAAAGGAGTAATGAAAAACTGTTTTTT. Translated, it gives CASSFSKRSNEKLFF.

CDR3 sequence (DNA): TGTGCCAGCAGCTTGGCCGACAGGGGAATTTATGGCTACACCTTC. Translation: CASSLADRGIYGYTF. The V gene is TRBV5-6, the J gene TRBJ1-2; 8 positions match TRBD1. The CDR3 sequence is 15 residues long. V gave up 0 bases and J gave up 5 bases; unmatched junction bases: 6. Per germline, CDR1 SGHDT and CDR2 YYEEEE.

The rearrangement joins TRBV2 to TRBJ1-1; 7 bases align to TRBD1. Trimming cost V 7 bases and J 5 bases; bases outside gene matches: 10. Germline loops: CDR1 SNHLY, CDR2 FYNNEI. The CDR3 totals 14 residues. As DNA, the CDR3 is TGTGCCAGCATGAGTGACAGGGTGAGAACTGAAGCTTTCTTT. Its protein is CASMSDRVRTEAFF.

The genes are TRBV5-1 and TRBJ2-2; D unclear. Trimming shortened V by 4 bases and J by 7 bases, and 11 bases separated the two germline ends. The CDR3 loop spans 13 amino acids. Germline V gives CDR1 SGHRS, CDR2 YFSETQ. CDR3 coding DNA: TGCGCCAGCAGCCCCGACATGAACGGGGAGCTGTTTTTT. It yields the protein CASSPDMNGELFF.

The chain uses TRBV6-1 and TRBJ1-6; TRBD1 might be the D (5 bases). Germline loops: CDR1 MNHNS, CDR2 SASEGT. This CDR3 spans 15 amino acids. Trimming took off 7 bases at V and 10 bases at J, with 20 bases between the two ends. CDR3 protein: CASMKGSSGISPLHF. For the CDR3, the DNA is TGTGCCAGCATGAAAGGATCTTCAGGGATCTCACCCCTCCACTTT.

V usage is TRBV14 and J usage is TRBJ1-5; TRBD1 is a possible D gene (5 bases). Deletions cut 3 bases from V and 7 bases from J, with 28 bases between. Germline CDR1 is SGHDN and CDR2 is FVKESK. The CDR3 is made up of 19 amino acids. The CDR3 reads CASSHRTLDTHIGSQPQHF. The CDR3 DNA follows: TGTGCCAGCAGCCACCGGACCCTGGACACTCATATCGGGAGCCAGCCCCAGCATTTT.